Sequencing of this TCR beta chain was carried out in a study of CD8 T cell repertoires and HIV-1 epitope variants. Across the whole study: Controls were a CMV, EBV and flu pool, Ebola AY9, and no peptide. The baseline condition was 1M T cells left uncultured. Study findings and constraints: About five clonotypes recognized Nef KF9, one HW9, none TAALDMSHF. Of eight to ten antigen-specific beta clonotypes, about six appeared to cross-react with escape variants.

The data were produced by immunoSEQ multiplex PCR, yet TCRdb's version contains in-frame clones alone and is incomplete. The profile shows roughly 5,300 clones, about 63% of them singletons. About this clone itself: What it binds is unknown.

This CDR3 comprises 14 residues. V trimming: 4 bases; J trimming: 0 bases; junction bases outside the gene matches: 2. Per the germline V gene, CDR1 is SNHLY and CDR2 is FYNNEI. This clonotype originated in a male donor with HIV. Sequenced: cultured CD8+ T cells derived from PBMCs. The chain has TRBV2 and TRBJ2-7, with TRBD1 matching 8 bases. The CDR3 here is CASSAGQDSYEQYF. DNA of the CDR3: TGTGCCAGCAGTGCGGGACAGGACTCCTACGAGCAGTACTTC.